This is a list of T cell receptor beta chains from one sample in a study of blood T cell repertoires in COVID-19. Sequencing used immunoSEQ multiplex PCR; TCRdb keeps in-frame clones, though not all of them. The table lists 250,000 or so clones, over 70% of them singletons. The material sequenced was PBMCs or T cells enriched from blood (not recorded which). These receptors were obtained from a woman aged 25 to 39 who had been exposed to COVID-19. CDR3s include the opening cysteine and the closing phenylalanine or tryptophan. Clone size, where shown, is once, few, many, or a class for clones that have expanded.

TRBJ2-7	TRBV28	once	CASSPGTGAYEQYF
TRBJ2-2	TRBV19	.	CASSILNTGELFF
TRBJ2-7	TRBV2	.	CASRRGGLCGYEQYF
TRBJ1-2	TRBV5-1	.	CASSLEAGGYGYTF
TRBJ1-2	TRBV2	.	CASSAIKGDYGYTF
TRBJ2-7	TRBV6-5	.	CASRPTGLAGEQYF
TRBJ1-5	TRBV28	.	CASSGRGGPQPQHF
TRBJ1-1	TRBV19	.	CASRDRDRVGKAFF
TRBJ1-2	TRBV10-3	once	CAISERDRGPFGYTF
TRBJ2-7	TRBV27	.	CASTNSSYEQYF
TRBJ1-2	TRBV5-1	few	CASSLGFDADRGYTF
TRBJ2-3	TRBV5-1	.	CASTTSPADTQYF
TRBJ2-7	TRBV2	.	CASSDLGGYEQYF
TRBJ2-1	TRBV5-4	.	CASSLDRVDEQFF
TRBJ1-1	TRBV28	.	CASSLIGQASWNTEAFF
TRBJ2-5	TRBV5-4	.	CASSLGLAGVETQYF
TRBJ2-3	TRBV4-2	.	CASSQAGTSGSGDTQYF
TRBJ2-5	TRBV6-1	.	CASRSSGILQETQYF
TRBJ2-1	TRBV7-2	.	CASKSTTGHDYNEQFF
TRBJ2-1	TRBV5-1	.	CASSAGFSYNEQFF
TRBJ1-1	TRBV12-5	once	CASGPHGTGFSEAFF
TRBJ1-1	TRBV5-4	.	CASSTQGVTEAFF
TRBJ1-4	TRBV19	.	CASNRGEKLFF
TRBJ2-7	TRBV19	.	CASSISRAGAHEQYF
TRBJ1-2	TRBV7-9	.	CASSLGEGTSGGYTF
TRBJ1-2	TRBV6-5	.	CASTRTGGAGGYTF
TRBJ1-1	TRBV3-1/TRBV3-2	.	CASSESRGPGGTEAFF
TRBJ2-4	TRBV4-2	.	CASSQKVGIEGNIQYF
TRBJ2-3	TRBV5-1	.	CASKQPLPTDTQYF